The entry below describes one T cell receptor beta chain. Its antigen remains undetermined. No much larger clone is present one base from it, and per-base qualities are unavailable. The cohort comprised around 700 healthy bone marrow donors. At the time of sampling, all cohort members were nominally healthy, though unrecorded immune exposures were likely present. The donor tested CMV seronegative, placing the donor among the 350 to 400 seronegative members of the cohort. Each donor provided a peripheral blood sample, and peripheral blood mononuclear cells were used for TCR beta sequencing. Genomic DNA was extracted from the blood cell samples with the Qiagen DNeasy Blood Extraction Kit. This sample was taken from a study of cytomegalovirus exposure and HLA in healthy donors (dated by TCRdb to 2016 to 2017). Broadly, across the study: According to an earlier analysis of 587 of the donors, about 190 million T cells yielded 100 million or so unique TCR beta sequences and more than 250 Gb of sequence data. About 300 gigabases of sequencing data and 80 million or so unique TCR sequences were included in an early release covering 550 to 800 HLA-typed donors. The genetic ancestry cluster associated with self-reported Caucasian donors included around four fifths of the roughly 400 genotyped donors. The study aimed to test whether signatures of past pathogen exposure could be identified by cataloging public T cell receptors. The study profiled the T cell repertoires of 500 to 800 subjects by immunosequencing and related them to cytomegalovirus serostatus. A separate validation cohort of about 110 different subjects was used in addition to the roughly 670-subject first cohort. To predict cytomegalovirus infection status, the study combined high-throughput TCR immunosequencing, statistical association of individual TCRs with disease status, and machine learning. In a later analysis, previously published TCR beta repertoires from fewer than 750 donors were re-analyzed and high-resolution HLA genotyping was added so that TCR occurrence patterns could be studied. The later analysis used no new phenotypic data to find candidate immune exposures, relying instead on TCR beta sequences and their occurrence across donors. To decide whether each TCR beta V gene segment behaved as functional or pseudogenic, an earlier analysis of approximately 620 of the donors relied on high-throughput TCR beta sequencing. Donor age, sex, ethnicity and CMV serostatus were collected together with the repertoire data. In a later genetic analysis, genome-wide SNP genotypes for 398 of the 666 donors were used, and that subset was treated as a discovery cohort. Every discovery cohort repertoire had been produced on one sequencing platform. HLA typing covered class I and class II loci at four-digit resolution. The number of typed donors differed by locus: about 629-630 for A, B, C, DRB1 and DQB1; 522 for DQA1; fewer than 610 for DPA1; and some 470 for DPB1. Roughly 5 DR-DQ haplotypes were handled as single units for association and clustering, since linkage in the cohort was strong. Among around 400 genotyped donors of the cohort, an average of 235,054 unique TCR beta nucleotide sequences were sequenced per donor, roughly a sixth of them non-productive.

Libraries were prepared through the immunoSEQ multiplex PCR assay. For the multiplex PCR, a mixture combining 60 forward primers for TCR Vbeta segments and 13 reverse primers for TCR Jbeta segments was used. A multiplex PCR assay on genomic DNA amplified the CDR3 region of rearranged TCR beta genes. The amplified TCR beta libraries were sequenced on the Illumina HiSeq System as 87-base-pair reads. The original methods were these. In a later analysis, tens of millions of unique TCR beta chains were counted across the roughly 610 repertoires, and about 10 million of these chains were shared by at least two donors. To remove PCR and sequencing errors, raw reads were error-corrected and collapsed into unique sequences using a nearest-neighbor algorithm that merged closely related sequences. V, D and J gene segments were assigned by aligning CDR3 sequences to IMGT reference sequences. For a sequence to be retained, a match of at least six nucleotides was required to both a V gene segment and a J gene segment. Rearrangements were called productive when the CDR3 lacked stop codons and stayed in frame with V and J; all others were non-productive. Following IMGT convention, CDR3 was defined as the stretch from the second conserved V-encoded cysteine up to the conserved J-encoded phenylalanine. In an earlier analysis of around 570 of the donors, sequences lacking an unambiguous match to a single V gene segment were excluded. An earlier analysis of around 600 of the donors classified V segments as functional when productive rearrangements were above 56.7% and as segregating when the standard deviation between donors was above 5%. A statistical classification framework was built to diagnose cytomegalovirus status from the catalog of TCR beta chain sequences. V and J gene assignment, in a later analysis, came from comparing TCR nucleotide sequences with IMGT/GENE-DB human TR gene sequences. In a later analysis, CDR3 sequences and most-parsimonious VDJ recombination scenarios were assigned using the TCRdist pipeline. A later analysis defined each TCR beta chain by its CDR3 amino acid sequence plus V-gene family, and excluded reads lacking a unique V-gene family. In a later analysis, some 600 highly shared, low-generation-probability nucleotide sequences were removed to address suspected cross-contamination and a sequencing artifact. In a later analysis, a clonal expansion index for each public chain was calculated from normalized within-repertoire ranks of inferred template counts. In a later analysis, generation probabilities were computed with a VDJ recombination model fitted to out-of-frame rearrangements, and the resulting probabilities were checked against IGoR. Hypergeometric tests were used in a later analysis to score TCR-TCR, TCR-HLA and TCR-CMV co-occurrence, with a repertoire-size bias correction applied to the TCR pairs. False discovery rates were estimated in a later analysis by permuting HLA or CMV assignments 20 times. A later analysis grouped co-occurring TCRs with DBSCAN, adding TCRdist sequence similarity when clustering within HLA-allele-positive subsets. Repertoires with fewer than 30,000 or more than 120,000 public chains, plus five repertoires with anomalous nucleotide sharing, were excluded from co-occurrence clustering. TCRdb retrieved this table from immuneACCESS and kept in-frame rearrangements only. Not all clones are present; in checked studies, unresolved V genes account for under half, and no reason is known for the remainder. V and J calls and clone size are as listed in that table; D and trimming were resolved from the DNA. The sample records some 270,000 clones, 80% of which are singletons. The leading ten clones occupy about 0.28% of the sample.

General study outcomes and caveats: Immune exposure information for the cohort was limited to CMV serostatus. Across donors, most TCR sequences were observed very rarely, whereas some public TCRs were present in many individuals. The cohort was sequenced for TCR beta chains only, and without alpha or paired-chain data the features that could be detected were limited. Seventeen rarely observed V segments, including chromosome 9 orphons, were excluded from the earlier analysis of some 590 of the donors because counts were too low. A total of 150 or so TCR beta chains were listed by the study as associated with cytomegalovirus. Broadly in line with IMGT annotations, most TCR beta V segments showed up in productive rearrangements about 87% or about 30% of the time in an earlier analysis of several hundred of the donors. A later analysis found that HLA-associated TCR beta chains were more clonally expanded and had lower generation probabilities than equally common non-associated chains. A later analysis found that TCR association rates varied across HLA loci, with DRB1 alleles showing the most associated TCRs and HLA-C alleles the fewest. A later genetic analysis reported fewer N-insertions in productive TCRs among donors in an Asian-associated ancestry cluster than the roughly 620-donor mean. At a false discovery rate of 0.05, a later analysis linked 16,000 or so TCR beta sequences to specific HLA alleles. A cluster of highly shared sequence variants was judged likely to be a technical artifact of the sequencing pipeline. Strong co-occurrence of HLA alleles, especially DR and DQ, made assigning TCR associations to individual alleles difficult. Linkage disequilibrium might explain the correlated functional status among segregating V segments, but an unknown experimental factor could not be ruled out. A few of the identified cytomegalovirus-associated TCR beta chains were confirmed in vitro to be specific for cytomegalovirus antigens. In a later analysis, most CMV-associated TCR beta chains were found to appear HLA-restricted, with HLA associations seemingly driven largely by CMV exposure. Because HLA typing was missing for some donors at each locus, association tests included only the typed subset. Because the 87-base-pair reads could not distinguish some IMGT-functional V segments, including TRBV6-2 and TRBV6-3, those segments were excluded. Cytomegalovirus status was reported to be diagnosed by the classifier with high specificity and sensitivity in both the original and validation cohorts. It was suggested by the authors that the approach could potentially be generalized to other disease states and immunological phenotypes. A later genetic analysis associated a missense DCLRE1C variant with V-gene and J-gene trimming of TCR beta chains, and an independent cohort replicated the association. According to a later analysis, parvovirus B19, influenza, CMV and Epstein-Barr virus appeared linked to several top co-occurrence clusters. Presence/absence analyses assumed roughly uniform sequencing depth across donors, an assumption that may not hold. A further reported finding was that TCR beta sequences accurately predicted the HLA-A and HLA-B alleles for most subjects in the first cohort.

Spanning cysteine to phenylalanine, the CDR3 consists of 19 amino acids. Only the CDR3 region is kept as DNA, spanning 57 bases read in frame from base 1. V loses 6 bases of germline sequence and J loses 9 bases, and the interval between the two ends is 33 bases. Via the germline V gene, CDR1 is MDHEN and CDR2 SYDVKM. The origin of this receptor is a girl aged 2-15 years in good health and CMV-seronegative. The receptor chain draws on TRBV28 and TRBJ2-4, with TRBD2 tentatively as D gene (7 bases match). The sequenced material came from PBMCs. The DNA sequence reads TGTGCCAGCAGCAGCATTCGGGGGGCCCGCGGGTACGGTAACATCATTCAGTACTTC. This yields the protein CASSSIRGARGYGNIIQYF.